This T cell receptor beta chain was sequenced during a study of shared clonotypes between healthy human individuals. Findings of the study overall: Naive CD4 clonotypes were shared across several donors at about 5.2%. Rarefaction indicated that sorted-subset sequencing remained incomplete although depth was large.

Some 32,000 T cell genomes, or about 190 ng DNA, went into the sorted-subset replicate PCRs. Per the authors' pipeline: Filtering differed for immunoSEQ, which gave only junction sequences without quality scores. The assay was immunoSEQ multiplex PCR, and TCRdb's table has in-frame clones only and misses some. The V and J calls and clone size were taken over from that table, and D and trimming were inferred from the DNA. The sample has approximately 2,300,000 clones; 85% to 95% are singletons. V gave up 5 bases and J gave up 2 bases; unmatched junction bases: 11. This CDR3 has 16 residues. From germline, CDR1 is SGHRS and CDR2 YFSETQ. Details on this clone: Antigen unknown.

This TCR was sampled from a young man in good health. Some clones in this sample may be carry-over from other donors' samples. V and J are TRBV5-1 and TRBJ2-3; 7 nucleotides line up with TRBD1. The sequenced sample was naive CD4+ T cells from PBMCs. Subset indicated: CD45RA+ positively selected. The CDR3 DNA reads as TGCGCCAGCAGAGTCGAGGGGGCGACCCCCACAGATACGCAGTATTTT. Translated: CASRVEGATPTDTQYF.